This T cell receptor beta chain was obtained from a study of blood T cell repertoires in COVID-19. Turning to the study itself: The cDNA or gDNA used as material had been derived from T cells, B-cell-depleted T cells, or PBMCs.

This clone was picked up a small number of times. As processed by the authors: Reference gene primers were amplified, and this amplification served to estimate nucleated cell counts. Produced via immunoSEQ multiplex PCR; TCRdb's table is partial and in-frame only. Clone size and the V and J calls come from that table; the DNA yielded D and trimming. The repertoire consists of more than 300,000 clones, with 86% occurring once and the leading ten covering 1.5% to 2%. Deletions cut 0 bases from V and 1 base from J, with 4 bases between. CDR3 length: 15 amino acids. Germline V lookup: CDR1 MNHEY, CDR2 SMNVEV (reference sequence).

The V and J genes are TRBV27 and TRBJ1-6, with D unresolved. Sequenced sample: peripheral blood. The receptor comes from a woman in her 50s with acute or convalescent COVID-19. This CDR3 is CASSLSGSYNSPLHF. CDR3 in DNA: TGTGCCAGCAGTTTATCCGGGTCCTATAATTCACCCCTCCACTTT.